The 5 T cell receptor beta chains presented below share a single source sample, sequenced in a study of blood T cell repertoires in COVID-19. The repertoire was sequenced with immunoSEQ multiplex PCR; TCRdb's copy has only in-frame clones and lacks some. The sample holds roughly 45,000 clones, over 75% seen once. The specimen was peripheral blood. Receptor source: a woman aged 55-70 years with acute or convalescent COVID-19.

Turning to this clone: Other DNA variants within this sample encode the same CDR3. The CDR3 reads CASSQDRNTEAFF. The CDR3 DNA is TGCGCCAGCAGCCAGGACAGGAACACTGAAGCTTTCTTT. V is TRBV4-3 and J is TRBJ1-1; D perhaps matches TRBD1 (6 bases). V lost 3 bases and J lost 1, with 6 bases in between. There are 13 residues in the CDR3. Germline-derived CDR1 and CDR2 are LGHNA and YSLEER.

About this clone: One end of the junction fails to match germline, which may point to a read error. This chain links TRBV19 with TRBJ2-7; TRBD2 aligns across 7 bases. This CDR3 spans 14 amino acids. Germline CDR1 LNHDA, CDR2 SQIVND (reference sequence). The CDR3 nucleotides are TGTGCCAGTAGACGAATGACTAGCTCCTATGAGCAGTACTTC. Amino acids: CASRRMTSSYEQYF. Drawing the rest from reference TRBV19 and TRBJ2-7, the complete variable domain is DGGITQSPKYLFRKEGQNVTLSCEQNLNHDAMYWYRQDPGQGLRLIYYSQIVNDFQKGDIAEGYSVSREKKESFPLTVTSAQKNPTAFYLCASRRMTSSYEQYFGPGTRLTVT.

This clone was seen only once. A junction boundary mismatches the germline segment, possibly from a read error. The chain links TRBV14 to TRBJ2-3; 8 nucleotides agree with TRBD1. The CDR3 spans 17 residues. Germline CDR1 is SGHDN and CDR2 is FVKESK. CDR3 DNA sequence: TGTGTCAGCAGCCGCTTGACAGGGGCTTCTAGCACAGATACGCAGTATTTT. Translating gives CVSSRLTGASSTDTQYF.

The genes are TRBV5-4 and TRBJ1-1; unclear D gene. The CDR3 covers 12 residues. With 2 bases removed from V and 8 bases from J, the gap between germline ends came to 10 bases. Germline V gives CDR1 SGHNT, CDR2 YYREEE (reference sequence). This chain's CDR3 is CASSFLGGEAFF. The CDR3 coding sequence is TGTGCCAGCAGCTTCTTGGGAGGGGAAGCTTTCTTT.

The rearrangement joins TRBV4-1 to TRBJ2-3; D is possibly TRBD1 (6 bases). V shed 0 bases and J shed 5 bases, with 18 bases lying between them. This CDR3 region has 17 residues. Germline assignment: CDR1 MGHRA and CDR2 YSYEKL. The CDR3 is CASSQEGGPLIGDTQYF. The CDR3 nucleotides are TGCGCCAGCAGCCAAGAAGGGGGTCCCCTGATTGGAGATACGCAGTATTTT.